The clone carrying this T cell receptor (beta chain) was seen at least ten times. Its antigen is not known. TCR beta CDR3 region amplification was performed from RNA transcripts. The TCR CDR3 was amplified in a first-round RT-PCR using the HTBI primer set. One entry per CDR3 protein, called by TCRdb with MiXCR from the multiplex PCR reads. The sample has about 510,000 distinct CDR3 sequences; 46% are singletons. The CDR3 is 14 residues long. Trimming at V came to 7 bases and at J to 5 bases, leaving 11 bases not matched to a gene. Germline-derived CDR1 and CDR2 are DFQATT and SNEGSKA (reference sequence). This sample is part of a study of T cells in Graves' hyperthyroidism and ophthalmopathy. Regarding the study as a whole: Most thyroid clonotypes expanded above 0.001 appeared in blood too. The model identified upcoming ophthalmopathy a median approximately 6.5 months ahead of onset.

Investigators excluded patients with uncontrolled infection, other autoimmune disease, pregnancy or lactation. This chain joins TRBV20-1 and TRBJ2-5; 9 bases map to TRBD2. The material sequenced was peripheral blood or thyroid tissue (not recorded which). This clonotype was sampled from an adult woman with Graves' disease, either hyperthyroidism or ophthalmopathy (not recorded which). CDR3 residues: CSGVRGGRAETQYF. The CDR3 DNA sequence: TGCAGTGGGGTGAGGGGCGGGAGGGCGGAGACCCAGTACTTC.